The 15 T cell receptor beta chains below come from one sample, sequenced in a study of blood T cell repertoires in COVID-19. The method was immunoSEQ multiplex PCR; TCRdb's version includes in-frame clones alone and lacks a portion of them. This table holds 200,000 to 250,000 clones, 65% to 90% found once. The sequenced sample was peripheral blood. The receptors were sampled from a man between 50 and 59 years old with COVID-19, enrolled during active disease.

The CDR3 is CASSLGGQSEKLFF. The CDR3 region has the DNA TGTGCCAGCAGCCTGGGGGGACAGTCCGAAAAACTGTTTTTT. The chain carries TRBV4-2 and TRBJ1-4; the match to TRBD1 covers 7 bases. This CDR3 region has 14 residues. Germline lookup yields CDR1 LGHNA and CDR2 YNFKEQ. The trim removed 4 bases at V and 8 bases at J, leaving 7 bases unmatched.

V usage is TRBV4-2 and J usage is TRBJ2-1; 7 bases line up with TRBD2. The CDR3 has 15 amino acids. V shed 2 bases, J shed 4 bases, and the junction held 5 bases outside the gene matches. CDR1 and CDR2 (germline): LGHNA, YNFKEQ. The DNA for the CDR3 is TGTGCCAGCAGCCAATTTACGGGGGGATACAATGAGCAGTTCTTC. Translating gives CASSQFTGGYNEQFF.

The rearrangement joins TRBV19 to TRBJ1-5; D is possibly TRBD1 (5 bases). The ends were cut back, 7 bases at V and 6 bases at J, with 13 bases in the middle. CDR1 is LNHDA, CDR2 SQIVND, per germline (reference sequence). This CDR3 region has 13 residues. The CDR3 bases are TGTGCCAGTATGGGGCAGGGAGGTCAGCCCCAGCATTTT. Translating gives CASMGQGGQPQHF. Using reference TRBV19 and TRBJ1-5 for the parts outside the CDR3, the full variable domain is DGGITQSPKYLFRKEGQNVTLSCEQNLNHDAMYWYRQDPGQGLRLIYYSQIVNDFQKGDIAEGYSVSREKKESFPLTVTSAQKNPTAFYLCASMGQGGQPQHFGDGTRLSIL.

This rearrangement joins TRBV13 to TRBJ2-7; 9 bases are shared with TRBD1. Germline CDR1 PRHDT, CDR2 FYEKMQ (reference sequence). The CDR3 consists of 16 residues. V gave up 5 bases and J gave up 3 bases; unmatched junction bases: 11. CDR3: CASSANSGTGYYEQYF. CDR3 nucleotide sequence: TGTGCCAGCAGCGCTAATTCCGGGACAGGGTACTACGAGCAGTACTTC.

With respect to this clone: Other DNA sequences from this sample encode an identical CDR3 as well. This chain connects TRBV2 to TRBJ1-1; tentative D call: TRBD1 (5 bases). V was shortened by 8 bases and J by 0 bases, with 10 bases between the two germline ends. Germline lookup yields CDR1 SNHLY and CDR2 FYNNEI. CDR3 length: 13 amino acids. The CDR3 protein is CASGYRMNTEAFF. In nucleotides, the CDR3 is TGTGCCAGCGGGTACAGGATGAACACTGAAGCTTTCTTT.

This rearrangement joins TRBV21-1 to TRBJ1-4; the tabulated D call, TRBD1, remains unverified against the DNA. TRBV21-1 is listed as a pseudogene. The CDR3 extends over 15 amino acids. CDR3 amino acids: CASSKYRTENEKLFF. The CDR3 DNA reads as TGTGCCAGCAGCAAATACCGAACAGAGAATGAAAAACTGTTTTTT.

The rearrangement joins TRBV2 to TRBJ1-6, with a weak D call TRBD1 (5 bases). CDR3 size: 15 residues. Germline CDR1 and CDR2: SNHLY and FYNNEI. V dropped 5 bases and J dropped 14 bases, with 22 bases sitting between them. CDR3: CASSPGYSGGVTLHF. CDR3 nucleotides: TGTGCCAGCAGTCCGGGATATTCCGGGGGAGTCACCCTCCACTTT.

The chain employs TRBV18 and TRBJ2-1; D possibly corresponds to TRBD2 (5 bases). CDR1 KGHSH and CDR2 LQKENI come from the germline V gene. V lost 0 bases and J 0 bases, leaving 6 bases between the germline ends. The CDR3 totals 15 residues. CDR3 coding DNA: TGTGCCAGCTCACCACCGGGGAGCTCCTACAATGAGCAGTTCTTC. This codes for CASSPPGSSYNEQFF. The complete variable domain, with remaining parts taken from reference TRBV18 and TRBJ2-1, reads NAGVMQNPRHLVRRRGQEARLRCSPMKGHSHVYWYRQLPEEGLKFMVYLQKENIIDESGMPKERFSAEFPKEGPSILRIQQVVRGDSAAYFCASSPPGSSYNEQFFGPGTRLTVL.

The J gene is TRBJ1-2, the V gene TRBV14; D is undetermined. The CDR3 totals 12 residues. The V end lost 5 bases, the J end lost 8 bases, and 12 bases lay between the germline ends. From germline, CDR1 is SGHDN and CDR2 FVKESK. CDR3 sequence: CASSFGSGGYTF. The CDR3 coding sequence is TGTGCCAGCAGCTTTGGGTCCGGGGGCTACACCTTC.

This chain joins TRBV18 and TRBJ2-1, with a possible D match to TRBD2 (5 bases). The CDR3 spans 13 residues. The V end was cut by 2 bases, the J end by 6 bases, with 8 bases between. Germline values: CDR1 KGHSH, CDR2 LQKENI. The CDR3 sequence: CASSPVRGNEQFF. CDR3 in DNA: TGTGCCAGCTCACCAGTCCGGGGCAATGAGCAGTTCTTC. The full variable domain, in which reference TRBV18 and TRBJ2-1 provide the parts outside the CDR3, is NAGVMQNPRHLVRRRGQEARLRCSPMKGHSHVYWYRQLPEEGLKFMVYLQKENIIDESGMPKERFSAEFPKEGPSILRIQQVVRGDSAAYFCASSPVRGNEQFFGPGTRLTVL.

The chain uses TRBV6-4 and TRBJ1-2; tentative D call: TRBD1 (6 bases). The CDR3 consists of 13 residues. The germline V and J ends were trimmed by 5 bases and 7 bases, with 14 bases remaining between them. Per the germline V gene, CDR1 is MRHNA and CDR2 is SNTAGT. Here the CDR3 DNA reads TGTGCCAGCAGTCCCGACAGGTGGGGTGGCTACACCTTC. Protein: CASSPDRWGGYTF.

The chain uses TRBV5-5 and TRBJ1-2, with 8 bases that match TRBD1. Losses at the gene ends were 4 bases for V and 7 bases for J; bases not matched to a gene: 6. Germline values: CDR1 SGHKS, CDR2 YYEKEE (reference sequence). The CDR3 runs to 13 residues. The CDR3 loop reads CASSSGQGFGYTF. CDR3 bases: TGTGCCAGCAGCAGCGGACAGGGATTTGGCTACACCTTC.

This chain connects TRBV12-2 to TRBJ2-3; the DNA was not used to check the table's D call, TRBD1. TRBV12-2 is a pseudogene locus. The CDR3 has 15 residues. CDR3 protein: CASRFRQDPVGTQYF. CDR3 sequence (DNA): TGTGCAAGTCGCTTTAGACAGGATCCGGTAGGTACGCAGTATTTT.

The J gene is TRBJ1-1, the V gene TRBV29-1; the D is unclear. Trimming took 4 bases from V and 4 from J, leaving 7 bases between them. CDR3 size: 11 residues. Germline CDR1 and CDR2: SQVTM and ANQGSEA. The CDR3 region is CSVARSTEAFF. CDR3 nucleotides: TGCAGCGTTGCAAGGAGCACTGAAGCTTTCTTT. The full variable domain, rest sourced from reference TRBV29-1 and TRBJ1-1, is SAVISQKPSRDICQRGTSLTIQCQVDSQVTMMFWYRQQPGQSLTLIATANQGSEATYESGFVIDKFPISRPNLTFSTLTVSNMSPEDSSIYLCSVARSTEAFFGQGTRLTVV.

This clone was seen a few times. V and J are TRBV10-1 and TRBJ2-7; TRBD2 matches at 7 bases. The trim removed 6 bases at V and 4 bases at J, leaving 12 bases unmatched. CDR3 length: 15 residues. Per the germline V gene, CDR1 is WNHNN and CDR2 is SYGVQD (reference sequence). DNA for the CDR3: TGCGCCAGCAGGACGACGTGGGGGGGATGTTACGAGCAGTACTTC. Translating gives CASRTTWGGCYEQYF.